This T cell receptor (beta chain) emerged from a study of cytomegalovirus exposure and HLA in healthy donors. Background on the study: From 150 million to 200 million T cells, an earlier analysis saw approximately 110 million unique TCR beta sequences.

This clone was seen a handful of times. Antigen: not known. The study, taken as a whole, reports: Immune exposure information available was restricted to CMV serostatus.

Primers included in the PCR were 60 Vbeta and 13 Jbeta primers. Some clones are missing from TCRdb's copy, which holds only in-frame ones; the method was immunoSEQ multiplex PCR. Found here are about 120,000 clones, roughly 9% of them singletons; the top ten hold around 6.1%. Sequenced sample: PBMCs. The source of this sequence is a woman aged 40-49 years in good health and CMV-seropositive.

The CDR3 loop is CAWSFSGGSYEQYF. As DNA, the CDR3 is TGTGCCTGGAGCTTTAGCGGGGGGTCCTACGAGCAGTACTTC. The chain couples TRBV30 to TRBJ2-7; the match to TRBD2 covers 10 bases. Per the germline V gene, CDR1 is GTSNPN and CDR2 is SVGIG (reference sequence). There are 14 residues in the CDR3. Losses at the gene ends were 3 bases for V and 1 base for J; bases not matched to a gene: 3.